Sequencing of this T cell receptor beta chain was carried out in a study of PD-1 blockade in classical Hodgkin lymphoma. CDR3 length: 15 amino acids. Germline trimming cut 7 bases from V and 4 bases from J; bases unmatched to any gene: 5. Germline CDR1 reads ENHRY; CDR2 reads SYGVKD. The assay was immunoSEQ multiplex PCR, and TCRdb's table has in-frame clones only and misses some. The repertoire consists of 98,000 or so clones, with 70% to 90% occurring once and the leading ten covering just under 20%. General study findings and limits: Repertoire differences have undefined causes, possibly disease activity or prior therapy. Complete responders' baseline diversity resembled that of newly diagnosed patients. Patients starting nivolumab under 1 year after ASCT were excluded. Newly diagnosed patients had baseline TCR diversity that was reportedly lower than that of healthy donors.

All trial patients relapsed after autologous stem cell transplantation. On this clone itself: As yet, its antigen is unknown.

This rearrangement joins TRBV10-3 to TRBJ2-7; 15 nucleotides match TRBD2. The source of this sequence is a human donor with classical Hodgkin lymphoma. The sequencing here drew on peripheral blood mononuclear cells (PBMCs), taken before the second cycle of nivolumab. The CDR3 reads CAIIGLAGGRYEQYF. CDR3 DNA sequence: TGTGCCATCATAGGACTAGCGGGAGGGCGGTACGAGCAGTACTTC.